This T cell receptor beta chain stems from a study of blood T cell repertoires in COVID-19. Trimming cost V 4 bases and J 1 base; bases outside gene matches: 3. This CDR3 comprises 15 residues. Germline V gene sequence: CDR1 SGDLS, CDR2 YYNGEE. In the original processing: Scientists estimated how many nucleated cells there were by amplifying reference gene primers. Clones were read by immunoSEQ multiplex PCR, and TCRdb kept only the in-frame ones, dropping some. That table is the source of V, J and clone size, and D and trimming were worked out from the DNA. The sample records roughly 100,000 clones, 79% being singletons.

This chain links TRBV9 with TRBJ2-2, with TRBD1 matching 8 bases. Sequenced sample: peripheral blood. The TCR comes from a woman of 80 years or more with active or convalescent COVID-19. The CDR3 loop reads CASSRGTGNTGELFF. DNA for the CDR3: TGTGCCAGCAGCAGGGGGACAGGGAACACCGGGGAGCTGTTTTTT.